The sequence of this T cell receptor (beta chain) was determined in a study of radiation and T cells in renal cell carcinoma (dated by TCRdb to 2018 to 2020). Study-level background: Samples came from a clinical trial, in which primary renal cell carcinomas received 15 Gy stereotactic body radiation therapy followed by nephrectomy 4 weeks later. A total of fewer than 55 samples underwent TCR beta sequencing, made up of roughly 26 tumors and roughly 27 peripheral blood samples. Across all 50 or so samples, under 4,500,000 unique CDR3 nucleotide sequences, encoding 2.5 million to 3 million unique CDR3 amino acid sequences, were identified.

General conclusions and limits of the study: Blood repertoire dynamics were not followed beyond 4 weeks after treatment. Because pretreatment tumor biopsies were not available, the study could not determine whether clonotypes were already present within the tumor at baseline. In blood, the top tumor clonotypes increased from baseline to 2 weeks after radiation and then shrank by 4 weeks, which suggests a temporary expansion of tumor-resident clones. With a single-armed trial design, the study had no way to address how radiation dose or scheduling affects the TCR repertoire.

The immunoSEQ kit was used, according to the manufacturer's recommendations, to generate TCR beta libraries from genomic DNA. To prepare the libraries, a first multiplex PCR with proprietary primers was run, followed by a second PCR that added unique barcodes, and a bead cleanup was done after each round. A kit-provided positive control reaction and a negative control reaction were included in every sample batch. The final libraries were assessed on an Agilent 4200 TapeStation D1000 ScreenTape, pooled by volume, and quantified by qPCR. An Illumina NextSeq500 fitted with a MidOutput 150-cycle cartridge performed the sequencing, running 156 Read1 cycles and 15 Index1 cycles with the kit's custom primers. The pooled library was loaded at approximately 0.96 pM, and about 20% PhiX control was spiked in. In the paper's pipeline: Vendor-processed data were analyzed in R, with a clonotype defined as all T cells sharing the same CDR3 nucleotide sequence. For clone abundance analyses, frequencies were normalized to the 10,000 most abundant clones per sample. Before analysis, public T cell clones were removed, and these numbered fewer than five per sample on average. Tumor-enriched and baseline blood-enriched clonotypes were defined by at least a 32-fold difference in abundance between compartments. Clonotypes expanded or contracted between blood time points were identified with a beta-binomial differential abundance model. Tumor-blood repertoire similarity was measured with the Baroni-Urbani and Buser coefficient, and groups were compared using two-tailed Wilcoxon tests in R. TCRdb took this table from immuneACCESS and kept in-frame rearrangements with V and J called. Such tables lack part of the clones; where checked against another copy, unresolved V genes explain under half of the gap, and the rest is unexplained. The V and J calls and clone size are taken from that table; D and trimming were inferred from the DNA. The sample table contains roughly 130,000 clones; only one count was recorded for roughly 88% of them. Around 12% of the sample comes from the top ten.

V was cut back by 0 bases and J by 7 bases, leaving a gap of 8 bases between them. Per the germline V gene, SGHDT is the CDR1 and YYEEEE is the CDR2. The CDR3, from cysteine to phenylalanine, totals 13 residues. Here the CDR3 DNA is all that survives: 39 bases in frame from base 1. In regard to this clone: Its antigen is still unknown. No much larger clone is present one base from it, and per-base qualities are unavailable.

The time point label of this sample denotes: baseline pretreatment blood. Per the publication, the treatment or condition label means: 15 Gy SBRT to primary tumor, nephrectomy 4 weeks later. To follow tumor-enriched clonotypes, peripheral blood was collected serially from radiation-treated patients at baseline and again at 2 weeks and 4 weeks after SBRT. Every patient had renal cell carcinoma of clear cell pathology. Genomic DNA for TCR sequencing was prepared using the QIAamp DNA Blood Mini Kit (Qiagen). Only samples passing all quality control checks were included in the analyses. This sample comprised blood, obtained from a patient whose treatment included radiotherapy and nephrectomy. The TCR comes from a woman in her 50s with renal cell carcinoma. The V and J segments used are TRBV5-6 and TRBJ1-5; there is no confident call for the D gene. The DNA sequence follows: TGTGCCAGCAGCTTGGCCCTCGGGCAGCCCCAGCATTTT. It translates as CASSLALGQPQHF.